This T cell receptor beta chain was recovered during a study of cytomegalovirus exposure and HLA in healthy donors. At the level of the study: Among about 179 million T cells, an earlier analysis found 117 million unique TCR beta sequences. Study observations and caveats: A previous analysis found most TCR beta V segments productive roughly 87% or roughly 30% of the time. As was reported, the classifier diagnosed cytomegalovirus status with high specificity and sensitivity.

Points on this clone: As yet, its antigen is unknown.

Deletions cut 8 bases from V and 8 bases from J, with 21 bases between. The V gene's germline CDR1 is GTSNPN and CDR2 SVGIG (reference sequence). CDR3 length equals 13 residues. Both 60 Vbeta primers and 13 Jbeta primers went into the PCR. Study processing details: A later analysis counted 65 million to 90 million unique TCR beta chains, around 10 million shared. Generated by immunoSEQ multiplex PCR, the TCRdb table keeps only in-frame clones and is missing some. V and J calls and clone size are given by that table; D and trimming were obtained from the DNA. This sample has fewer than 200,000 clones, with around four fifths found just once.

Sequencing used PBMCs. The receptor was isolated from a woman in her forties or fifties in good health and CMV-seronegative. The chain recombines TRBV30 with TRBJ1-2; D call uncertain. DNA for the CDR3: TGTGCCAGCCGACTGTTTCTAGGAGAGGGCTACACCTTC. Translated, it gives CASRLFLGEGYTF.